The 5 T cell receptor beta chains reported below all come from one sample, sequenced in a study of shared T cell receptors in the human thymus. Profiled with immunoSEQ multiplex PCR; TCRdb holds only in-frame clones, not every one. The sample consists of 500,000 to 850,000 clones, more than 75% of them appearing once. These data were also reused for a study on human thymus T cells.

Sequenced material: thymocytes. Source of these receptors: a boy in the first two years of life with a congenital heart defect.

The chain couples TRBV27 to TRBJ1-1, with D perhaps TRBD1 (5 bases). Per the germline V gene, CDR1 is MNHEY and CDR2 is SMNVEV (reference sequence). The CDR3 has 16 residues. Trimming removed 4 bases at V and 0 bases at J, with 15 bases between. The CDR3 DNA is TGTGCCAGCAGTTCCGGGACTGATTCCATGAACACTGAAGCTTTCTTT. Protein: CASSSGTDSMNTEAFF.

The chain joins TRBV19 to TRBJ1-1; 10 bases are a match to TRBD1. The CDR3 runs to 15 residues. Unmatched junction bases numbered 11, after V lost 6 bases and J lost 7 bases. CDR1 is LNHDA and CDR2 is SQIVND in the germline V gene (reference sequence). The CDR3 DNA reads TGTGCCAGTAGAACCCCAAGCGGGACAGGGGATGAAGCTTTCTTT. Amino acid sequence: CASRTPSGTGDEAFF.

The chain carries TRBV28 and TRBJ1-5; 8 nucleotides match TRBD1. Trimming took 1 base from V and 7 from J; bases not matched to a gene: 0. Germline V gene sequence: CDR1 MDHEN, CDR2 SYDVKM. The CDR3 has 13 residues. The CDR3 coding sequence is TGTGCCAGCAGTTTATCAGGGGGCCAGCCCCAGCATTTT. Translating it yields CASSLSGGQPQHF.

This rearrangement joins TRBV15 to TRBJ1-1; 8 positions agree with TRBD1. Trimming at V came to 2 bases and at J to 0 bases, leaving 5 bases not matched to a gene. The CDR3 is 16 amino acids. Germline V gene data show CDR1 as LNHNV and CDR2 as YYDKDF (reference sequence). The CDR3 reads CATSRTETGVNTEAFF. CDR3 sequence (DNA): TGTGCCACCAGCAGAACCGAGACAGGGGTGAACACTGAAGCTTTCTTT.

The chain joins TRBV13 to TRBJ1-1, with D perhaps TRBD1 (5 bases). CDR1 is PRHDT and CDR2 is FYEKMQ in the germline V gene (reference sequence). This CDR3 spans 11 amino acids. V was cut by 1 base and J by 10 bases, with 7 bases left in between. DNA for the CDR3: TGTGCCAGCAGCTTAGAACAGGTAGCTTTCTTT. Its translation is CASSLEQVAFF.